What follows is one T cell receptor beta chain and its context. Here immunoSEQ multiplex PCR was the method, and the copy in TCRdb shows in-frame clones only, minus some. The top ten clones hold more than 8% of a sample with some 90,000 clones, roughly nine tenths of them seen once. Germline lookup yields CDR1 MDHEN and CDR2 SYDVKM. This CDR3 region has 15 residues. Deletions cut 5 bases from V and 10 bases from J, with 22 bases between. This specimen comes from a study of blood T cell repertoires in COVID-19. What was sequenced was peripheral blood. This receptor was taken from a man aged 45-60 years with acute or convalescent COVID-19. V and J are TRBV28 and TRBJ2-3; D not resolved. This CDR3 is CASSDRPPPYSPQYF. CDR3 nucleotides: TGTGCCAGCAGTGACCGACCACCCCCATACAGTCCGCAGTATTTT.